The rows below give T cell receptor beta chains drawn from one sample of a study of metastatic and nonmetastatic thyroid tumors. TCRdb re-analyzed the PCR reads through MiXCR. The table has fewer than 100,000 clones, under 15% seen once. The specimen was blood. The origin of the receptors is a female donor with papillary thyroid cancer or a benign thyroid nodule (not recorded which). Some clones in this sample may be carry-over from other donors' samples. Both conserved end residues are trimmed from each CDR3.

v_call,cdr3_length,j_call,cdr3_aa
TRBV7-9,12,TRBJ2-5,ASSASDSQETQY
TRBV6-2/TRBV6-3,11,TRBJ1-6,ASSYLRGSPLH
TRBV6-1,13,TRBJ2-1,ASSTIASGVGGGF
TRBV5-4,17,TRBJ2-3,ASSLWTSGGAGKSDMQY
TRBV28,12,TRBJ2-3,ASSFLAGTDTHY
TRBV10-3,15,TRBJ2-2,ATLTYSDKTGNGELF
TRBV20-1,11,TRBJ1-5,SARWGQNQPQH
TRBV7-2,13,TRBJ2-1,ASSMRQGSYNEQF
TRBV28,10,TRBJ2-7,ASTLRVGEQY
TRBV6-2/TRBV6-3,13,TRBJ2-7,ASRFGTSFSYEQY
TRBV4-2,12,TRBJ1-2,ASSQLRDREDYT
TRBV24-1,15,TRBJ2-2,ATSDLRQGEETGELF
TRBV6-6,15,TRBJ2-1,ASSSSRQGTTRNEQF
TRBV6-1,13,TRBJ1-6,ASSPSEGYNSPLH
TRBV9,11,TRBJ2-3,ASSVGVTDTQY
TRBV19,9,TRBJ1-1,ASTLDRWAF
TRBV27,12,TRBJ2-4,ASSSSRVENIQY
TRBV16,17,TRBJ2-6,ASSQILTGTPSGDNVLT
TRBV11-1,16,TRBJ1-1,ASFSQSFWSGGGTEAF
TRBV20-1,14,TRBJ2-3,SAIKLAGLGTDTQY
TRBV19,13,TRBJ2-7,ASSTSGLTTYEQY
TRBV4-2,12,TRBJ2-3,ASSRGRGSDTQY
TRBV24-1,11,TRBJ1-1,ATSAEGSVEAF
TRBV2,12,TRBJ1-1,ASSHTRDRTEAF
TRBV7-3,13,TRBJ2-6,ASSQTGSGANVLT
TRBV15,13,TRBJ1-2,ATSRGQGEHEVYT
TRBV20-1,10,TRBJ2-7,SAKMGAREQY
TRBV6-1,12,TRBJ2-1,ASSFGGPGNEQF
TRBV24-1,16,TRBJ2-4,ATSPGGQIPLAKNIQY
TRBV6-1,15,TRBJ2-2,ASSERGGQWATVELF
TRBV9,13,TRBJ2-1,ASSVGWGSYNEQF
TRBV2,13,TRBJ1-5,ASKRISVGDQPQH
TRBV5-1,13,TRBJ2-2,ASSLSGIYTGELF
TRBV27,14,TRBJ2-5,ASSLFPGAHQETQY
TRBV2,13,TRBJ1-5,ASSGVFALNQPQH
TRBV9,13,TRBJ1-3,ASSPIVEGWDTIY
TRBV6-4,10,TRBJ2-5,ASRWTQETQY
TRBV27,10,TRBJ1-6,ASMCGNSPLH
TRBV19,14,TRBJ2-6,ASSGVVGSGANVLT
TRBV18,11,TRBJ1-1,ASSPQENTEAF
TRBV7-2,13,TRBJ2-1,ASSPEGTTLNEQF
TRBV20-1,12,TRBJ2-7,SAGSDRGSYEQY
TRBV27,12,TRBJ2-7,ASSRGQGFYEQY
TRBV11-1,14,TRBJ1-1,ASSLGTGYRNTEAF
TRBV5-1,12,TRBJ1-2,ASSYRDRVHGYT
TRBV28,13,TRBJ1-5,ASSLRGLGNQPQH
TRBV5-1,14,TRBJ1-2,ASSYKTGDGNYGYT
TRBV19,13,TRBJ1-2,ASSTPGQAKIGYT
TRBV28,12,TRBJ2-7,ASSLPTGYNEQY
TRBV14,13,TRBJ2-7,ASSRHGTGVYEQY
TRBV2,13,TRBJ1-2,ASSEVRGSNYGYT
TRBV11-2,10,TRBJ1-1,ASSRNRVETF
TRBV12-3/TRBV12-4,13,TRBJ2-7,ASSEDRVTSYEQY
TRBV2,18,TRBJ2-3,ASSGYRGDSGGDPTDTQY
TRBV6-1,11,TRBJ2-7,ASRTAATYEQY
TRBV3-1,12,TRBJ2-3,AGSQEGGADTQY
TRBV4-1,15,TRBJ1-1,ASSLFCLQNYDTEAF
TRBV6-1,14,TRBJ2-1,ASSITSGGDLHEQF
TRBV7-8,14,TRBJ1-4,ASSLVGGATNEKLF